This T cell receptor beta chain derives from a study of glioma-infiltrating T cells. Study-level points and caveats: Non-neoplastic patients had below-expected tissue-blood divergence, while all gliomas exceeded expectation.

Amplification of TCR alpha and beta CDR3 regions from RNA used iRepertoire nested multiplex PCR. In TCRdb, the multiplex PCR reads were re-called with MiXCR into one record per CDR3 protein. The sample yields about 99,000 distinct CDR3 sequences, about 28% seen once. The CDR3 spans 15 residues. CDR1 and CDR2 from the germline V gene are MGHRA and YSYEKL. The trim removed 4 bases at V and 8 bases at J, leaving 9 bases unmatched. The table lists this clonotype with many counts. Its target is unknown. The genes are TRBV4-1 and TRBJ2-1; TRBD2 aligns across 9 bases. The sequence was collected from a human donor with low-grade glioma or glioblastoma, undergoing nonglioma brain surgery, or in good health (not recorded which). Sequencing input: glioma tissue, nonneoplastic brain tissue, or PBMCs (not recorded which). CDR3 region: CASSLLAGVVDEQFF. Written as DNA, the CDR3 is TGCGCCAGCAGCCTGTTAGCGGGGGTTGTGGATGAGCAGTTCTTC.